The clone carrying this T cell receptor beta chain was observed many times. Its antigen is currently unknown. This sample is drawn from a study of T cell repertoires in cytomegalovirus infection. Overall study context: Public signatures in TCR beta pointed to CMV infection and matching HLA type.

The CDR3 has 15 residues. V gave up 3 bases and J gave up 0 bases; unmatched junction bases: 4. Germline-derived CDR1 and CDR2 are ENHRY and SYGVKD. TCRdb used MiXCR to reprocess the reads, holding one entry per CDR3 protein. Among 500,000 to 600,000 distinct CDR3 sequences listed, approximately 15% were seen once. General study results and limits: Clonotype analysis showed dominance of the ex vivo response by HLA-C-restricted CMV-specific TCR beta clonotypes.

This chain joins TRBV10-3 and TRBJ1-1; 7 bases map to TRBD1. The sequencing sample was made of CD8+ T cells from PBMCs. This clonotype originated in a human donor in good health (CMV status not recorded). Some clones in this sample may be carry-over from other donors' samples. The CDR3 DNA follows: TGTGCCATCAGTGAAAGGGGACAGATGAACACTGAAGCTTTCTTT. It yields the protein CAISERGQMNTEAFF.